This T cell receptor beta chain was observed in a study of blood T cell repertoires in COVID-19 (TCRdb year 2020). Study-level background: The collaborator samples originated in the United States, Italy and Spain and spanned the acute and convalescent phases of COVID-19. Where HLA class I and class II types were available, the types were taken from metadata supplied by the sample provider, not from assay-based typing. A freely available public database, intended as a resource for researchers studying the immune response to SARS-CoV-2, is where the repertoires were released. Nearly every sample came with metadata listing a de-identified subject ID, COVID-19 status, age in years and sex. Samples were obtained from the ongoing ImmuneRACE study (first 160 participants) and from 1,200 or so subjects provided by 6 global collaborators. The dataset comprised deeply sampled blood TCRbeta repertoires from subjects exposed to, actively infected with, or recovered from COVID-19. The material from the prospective study consisted of cDNA or gDNA derived from T cells, B-cell-depleted T cells, or PBMCs.

Paper-wide results and their limitations: The amount of clinical and demographic metadata varied by source and participant and was provided uncurated.

TCRbeta CDR3 regions were amplified from genomic DNA using the immunoSEQ Assay, a bias-controlled multiplex PCR. Regarding the original processing steps: Nucleated cell counts per sample were estimated from amplification of reference gene primers within the assay. To quantify the absolute abundance of each unique TCRbeta CDR3 rearrangement, sequence reads were collapsed and filtered. Productive Simpson clonality was computed per sample as the square root of Simpson's diversity index over productive rearrangements. TCRdb obtained this table from immuneACCESS and retained in-frame rearrangements with V and J assigned. These tables miss some clones; where compared with another copy, unresolved V genes account for less than half of the shortfall, and the remainder is unexplained. D and trimming come from the DNA, and the V and J calls and clone size come from that table. This sample comprises some 300,000 clones, 87% of them detected only once. The ten most abundant clones make up about 2.3% of the sample.

The collaborating institutions used their own protocols to collect whole blood in K2EDTA tubes. For TCRbeta analysis, collaborator samples were shipped as frozen whole blood, as isolated PBMCs, or as DNA extracted from either sample type. To note about this clone: Its specific antigen is unknown. One base away there is no much larger clone; base qualities are not given.

Germline trimming: 7 bases from V, 0 bases from J; junction bases outside gene matches: 1. The CDR3 sequence holds 14 residues, the cysteine and phenylalanine included. The CDR3 DNA has 42 bases and is translated from base 1. The germline V gene specifies SGHRS as CDR1 and YFSETQ as CDR2. This clonotype originated in a young man with active or convalescent COVID-19. The specimen sequenced was peripheral blood. The V gene is TRBV5-1 and the J gene is TRBJ2-3, and 11 bases in between align with TRBD1. The DNA sequence is as follows: TGCGCCAGCCGGGACAGGGGGAGCACAGATACGCAGTATTTT. It specifies CASRDRGSTDTQYF.